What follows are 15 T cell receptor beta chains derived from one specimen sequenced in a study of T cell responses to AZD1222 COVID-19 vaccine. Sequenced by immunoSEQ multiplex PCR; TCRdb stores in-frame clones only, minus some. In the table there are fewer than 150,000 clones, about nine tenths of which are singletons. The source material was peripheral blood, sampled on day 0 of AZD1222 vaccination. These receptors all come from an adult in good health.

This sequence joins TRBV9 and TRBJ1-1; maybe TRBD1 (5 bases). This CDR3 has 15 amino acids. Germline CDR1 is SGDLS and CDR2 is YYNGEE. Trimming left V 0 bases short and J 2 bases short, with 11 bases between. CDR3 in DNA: TGTGCCAGCAGCGTAGTCGGGGCACTAAACACTGAAGCTTTCTTT. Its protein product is CASSVVGALNTEAFF.

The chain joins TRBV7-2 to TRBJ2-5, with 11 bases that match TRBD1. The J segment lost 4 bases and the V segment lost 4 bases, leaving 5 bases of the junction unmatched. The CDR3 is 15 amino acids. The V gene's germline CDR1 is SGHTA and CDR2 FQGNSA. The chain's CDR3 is CASSSSGQGGETQYF. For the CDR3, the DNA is TGTGCCAGCAGCTCGTCGGGACAGGGGGGAGAGACCCAGTACTTC.

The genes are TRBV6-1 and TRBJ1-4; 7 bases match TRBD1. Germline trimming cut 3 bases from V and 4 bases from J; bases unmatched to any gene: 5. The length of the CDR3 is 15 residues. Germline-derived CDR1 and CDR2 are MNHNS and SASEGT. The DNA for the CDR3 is TGTGCCAGCAGTGATTGGGGACAGATTAATGAAAAACTGTTTTTT. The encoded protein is CASSDWGQINEKLFF.

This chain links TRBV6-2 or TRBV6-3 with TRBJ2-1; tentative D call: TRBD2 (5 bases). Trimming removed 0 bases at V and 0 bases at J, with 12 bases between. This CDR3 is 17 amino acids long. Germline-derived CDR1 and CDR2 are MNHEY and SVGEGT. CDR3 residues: CASSYSSWESSYNEQFF. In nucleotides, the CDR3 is TGTGCCAGCAGTTACTCCAGTTGGGAGAGCTCCTACAATGAGCAGTTCTTC.

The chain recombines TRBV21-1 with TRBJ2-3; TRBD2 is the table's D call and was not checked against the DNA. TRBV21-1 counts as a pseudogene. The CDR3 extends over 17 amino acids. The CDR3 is CASSPEFSGPRKDTQYF. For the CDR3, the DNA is TGTGCCAGCAGCCCCGAGTTTAGCGGGCCCCGAAAAGATACGCAGTATTTT.

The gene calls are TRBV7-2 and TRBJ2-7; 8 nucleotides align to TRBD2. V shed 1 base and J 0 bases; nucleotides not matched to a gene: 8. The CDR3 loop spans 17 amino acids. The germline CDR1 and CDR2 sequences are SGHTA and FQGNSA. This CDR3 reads CASSLEWGSGVSYEQYF. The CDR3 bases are TGTGCCAGCAGCTTAGAGTGGGGTAGCGGGGTCTCCTACGAGCAGTACTTC.

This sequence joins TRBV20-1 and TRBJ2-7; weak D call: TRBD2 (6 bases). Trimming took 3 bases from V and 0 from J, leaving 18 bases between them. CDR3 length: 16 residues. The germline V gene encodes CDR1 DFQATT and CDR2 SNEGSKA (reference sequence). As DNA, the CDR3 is TGCAGTGCTAGTCCCCCGGCCCTCGGGAGCTCCTACGAGCAGTACTTC. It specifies CSASPPALGSSYEQYF.

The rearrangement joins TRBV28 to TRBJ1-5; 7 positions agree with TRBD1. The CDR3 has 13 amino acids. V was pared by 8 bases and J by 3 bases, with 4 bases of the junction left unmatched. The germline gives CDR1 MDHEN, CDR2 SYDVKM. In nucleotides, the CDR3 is TGTGCCAGCGGGGGACAGTCCAATCAGCCCCAGCATTTT. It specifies CASGGQSNQPQHF.

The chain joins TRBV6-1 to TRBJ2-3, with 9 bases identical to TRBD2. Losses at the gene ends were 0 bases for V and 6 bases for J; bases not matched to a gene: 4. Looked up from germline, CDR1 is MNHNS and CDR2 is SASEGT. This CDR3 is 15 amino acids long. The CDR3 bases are TGTGCCAGCAGTGAAGCGCCTAGCGGGGCGGATACGCAGTATTTT. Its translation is CASSEAPSGADTQYF.

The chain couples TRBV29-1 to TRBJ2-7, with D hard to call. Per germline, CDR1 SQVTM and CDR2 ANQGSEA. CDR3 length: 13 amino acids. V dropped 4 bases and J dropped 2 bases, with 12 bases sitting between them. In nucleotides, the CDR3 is TGCAGCGTTGGGTCCCAGTATACCTACGAGCAGTACTTC. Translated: CSVGSQYTYEQYF.

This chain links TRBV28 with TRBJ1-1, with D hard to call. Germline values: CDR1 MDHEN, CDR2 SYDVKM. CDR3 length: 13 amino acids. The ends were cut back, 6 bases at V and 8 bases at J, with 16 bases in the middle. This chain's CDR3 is CASRPPGPHEAFF. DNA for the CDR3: TGTGCCAGCAGGCCCCCAGGACCCCACGAAGCTTTCTTT.

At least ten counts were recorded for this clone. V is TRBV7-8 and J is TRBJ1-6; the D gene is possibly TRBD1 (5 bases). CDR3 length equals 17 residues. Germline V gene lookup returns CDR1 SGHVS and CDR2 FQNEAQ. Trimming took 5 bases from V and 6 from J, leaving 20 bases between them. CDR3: CASSQISTGLTNSPLHF. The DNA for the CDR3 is TGTGCCAGCAGCCAAATTTCAACAGGTTTGACTAATTCACCCCTCCACTTT.

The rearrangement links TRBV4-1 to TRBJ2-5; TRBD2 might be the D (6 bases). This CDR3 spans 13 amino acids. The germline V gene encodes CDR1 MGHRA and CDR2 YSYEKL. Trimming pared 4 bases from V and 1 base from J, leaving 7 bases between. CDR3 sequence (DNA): TGCGCCAGCAGCCCGGGGGTCCAAGAGACCCAGTACTTC. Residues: CASSPGVQETQYF.

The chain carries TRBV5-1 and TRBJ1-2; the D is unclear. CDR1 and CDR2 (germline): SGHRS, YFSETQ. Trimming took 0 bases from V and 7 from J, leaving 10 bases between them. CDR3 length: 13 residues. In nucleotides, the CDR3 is TGCGCCAGCAGCTTGGGGCGTACTTCTGGCTACACCTTC. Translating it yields CASSLGRTSGYTF.

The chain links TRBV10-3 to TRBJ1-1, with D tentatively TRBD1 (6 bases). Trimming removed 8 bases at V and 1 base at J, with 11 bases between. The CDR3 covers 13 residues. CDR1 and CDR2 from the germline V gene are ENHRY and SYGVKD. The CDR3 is CAIGGQRNTEAFF. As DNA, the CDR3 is TGTGCCATCGGTGGACAGAGGAACACTGAAGCTTTCTTT.